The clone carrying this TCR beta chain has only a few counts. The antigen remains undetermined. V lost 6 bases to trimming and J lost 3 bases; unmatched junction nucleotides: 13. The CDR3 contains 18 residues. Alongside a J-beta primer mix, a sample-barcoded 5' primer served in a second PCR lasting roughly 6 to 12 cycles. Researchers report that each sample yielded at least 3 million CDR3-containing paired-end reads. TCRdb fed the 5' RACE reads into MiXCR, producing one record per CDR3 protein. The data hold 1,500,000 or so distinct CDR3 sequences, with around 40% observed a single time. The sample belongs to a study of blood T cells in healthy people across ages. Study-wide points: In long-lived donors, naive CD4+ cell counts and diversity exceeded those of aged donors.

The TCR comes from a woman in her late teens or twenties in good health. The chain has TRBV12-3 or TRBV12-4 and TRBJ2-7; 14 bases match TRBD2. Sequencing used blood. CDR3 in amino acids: CASSAPVGLAGVGYEQYF. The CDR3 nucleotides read TGTGCCAGCAGCGCTCCGGTGGGACTAGCGGGAGTGGGCTACGAGCAGTACTTC.